These T cell receptor beta chains were read from a single sample in a study of CD8 T cells in Susac syndrome. In TCRdb, the immunoSEQ multiplex PCR reads were re-called with MiXCR into one record per CDR3 protein. The sample has around 170,000 distinct CDR3 sequences, around 93% seen once. The sequenced material came from CD8+ T cells from PBMCs. The receptors derive from a human donor with Susac syndrome. The CDR3 runs from the conserved cysteine through the conserved F or W. A D gene is named only where the DNA matches it firmly. Clone size, where shown, is once, few, many, or a class for clones that have expanded.

abundance: .; v_gene: TRBV7-9; len: 16; j_gene: TRBJ2-7; d_gene: TRBD2; CDR3aa: CASSSWTSGRAYEQYF; CDR3nt: TGTGCCAGCAGCTCCTGGACTAGCGGGAGGGCCTACGAGCAGTACTTC
abundance: .; v_gene: TRBV6-5; len: 15; j_gene: TRBJ1-2; d_gene: TRBD1; CDR3aa: CATYSGTGKNYGYTF; CDR3nt: TGTGCCACCTACAGTGGGACAGGGAAGAACTATGGCTACACCTTC
abundance: .; v_gene: TRBV4-1; len: 18; j_gene: TRBJ1-2; d_gene: .; CDR3aa: CASSQPSDPGPRFYGYTF; CDR3nt: TGCGCCAGCAGCCAACCCTCGGATCCGGGACCGAGGTTCTATGGCTACACCTTC
abundance: .; v_gene: TRBV7-8; len: 17; j_gene: TRBJ2-1; d_gene: TRBD2; CDR3aa: CASSLAVSGGGYNEQFF; CDR3nt: TGTGCCAGCAGCTTAGCGGTCTCGGGGGGGGGTTACAATGAGCAGTTCTTC
abundance: once; v_gene: TRBV27; len: 14; j_gene: TRBJ1-1; d_gene: .; CDR3aa: CASSFGGDRTEAFF; CDR3nt: TGTGCCAGCAGTTTTGGGGGCGATCGGACTGAAGCTTTCTTT
abundance: .; v_gene: TRBV4-1; len: 13; j_gene: TRBJ2-1; d_gene: .; CDR3aa: CASSQGLGNEQFF; CDR3nt: TGCGCCAGCAGCCAAGGGTTGGGGAATGAGCAGTTCTTC
abundance: .; v_gene: TRBV2; len: 15; j_gene: TRBJ2-7; d_gene: TRBD1; CDR3aa: CASTEMTGPLYEQYF; CDR3nt: TGTGCCAGCACCGAAATGACAGGGCCGCTCTACGAGCAGTACTTC
abundance: once; v_gene: TRBV2; len: 14; j_gene: TRBJ2-1; d_gene: .; CDR3aa: CASSANPWGNEQFF; CDR3nt: TGTGCCAGCAGTGCGAACCCATGGGGCAATGAGCAGTTCTTC
abundance: once; v_gene: TRBV7-9; len: 15; j_gene: TRBJ1-1; d_gene: .; CDR3aa: CASSLIRAGNTEAFF; CDR3nt: TGTGCCAGCAGCTTAATTCGGGCAGGGAACACTGAAGCTTTCTTT
abundance: .; v_gene: TRBV23-1; len: 13; j_gene: TRBJ1-1; d_gene: .; CDR3aa: CASRGREYTEAFF; CDR3nt: TGCGCCAGCAGGGGACGGGAATACACTGAAGCTTTCTTT
abundance: .; v_gene: TRBV29-1; len: 12; j_gene: TRBJ2-1; d_gene: .; CDR3aa: CSGGAPPHEQFF; CDR3nt: TGCAGCGGAGGCGCCCCCCCCCATGAGCAGTTCTTC
abundance: .; v_gene: TRBV2; len: 13; j_gene: TRBJ2-2; d_gene: .; CDR3aa: CASDRGDTGELFF; CDR3nt: TGTGCCAGCGACCGAGGGGACACCGGGGAGCTGTTTTTT
abundance: .; v_gene: TRBV30; len: 15; j_gene: TRBJ1-6; d_gene: .; CDR3aa: CAWTPDSSYNSPLHF; CDR3nt: TGTGCCTGGACCCCGGACAGCTCCTATAATTCACCCCTCCACTTT
abundance: .; v_gene: TRBV5-4; len: 14; j_gene: TRBJ2-7; d_gene: .; CDR3aa: CASSSTGDSYEQYF; CDR3nt: TGTGCCAGCAGTTCGACCGGCGACTCCTACGAGCAGTACTTC
abundance: .; v_gene: TRBV18; len: 16; j_gene: TRBJ1-1; d_gene: .; CDR3aa: CASSPPGRQELTEAFF; CDR3nt: TGTGCCAGCTCACCCCCGGGTCGACAGGAACTCACTGAAGCTTTCTTT
abundance: .; v_gene: TRBV5-6; len: 15; j_gene: TRBJ2-1; d_gene: .; CDR3aa: CASSFERASYNEQFF; CDR3nt: TGTGCCAGCAGCTTTGAACGGGCCTCCTACAATGAGCAGTTCTTC
abundance: once; v_gene: TRBV11-2; len: 15; j_gene: TRBJ2-5; d_gene: .; CDR3aa: CASSLVGAAGETQYF; CDR3nt: TGTGCCAGCAGCTTAGTGGGAGCGGCTGGCGAGACCCAGTACTTC
abundance: .; v_gene: TRBV3-1; len: 15; j_gene: TRBJ2-2; d_gene: TRBD2; CDR3aa: CASSHLAGDTGELFF; CDR3nt: TGTGCCAGCAGCCATCTAGCGGGGGACACCGGGGAGCTGTTTTTT
abundance: .; v_gene: TRBV6-1; len: 16; j_gene: TRBJ1-6; d_gene: .; CDR3aa: CASSEALLAPRSPLHF; CDR3nt: TGTGCCAGCAGTGAAGCGCTTCTGGCCCCCCGATCACCCCTCCACTTT
abundance: .; v_gene: TRBV6-5; len: 17; j_gene: TRBJ2-6; d_gene: .; CDR3aa: CASSSGFGGTGANVLTF; CDR3nt: TGTGCCAGCAGTTCCGGATTCGGAGGGACTGGGGCCAACGTCCTGACTTTC
abundance: .; v_gene: TRBV11-2; len: 15; j_gene: TRBJ2-2; d_gene: TRBD2; CDR3aa: CASDIAGLNTGELFF; CDR3nt: TGTGCCAGCGACATAGCGGGATTAAACACCGGGGAGCTGTTTTTT
abundance: .; v_gene: TRBV11-2; len: 13; j_gene: TRBJ2-5; d_gene: .; CDR3aa: CATSGQIQETQYF; CDR3nt: TGTGCCACCTCTGGACAGATCCAAGAGACCCAGTACTTC
abundance: .; v_gene: TRBV28; len: 17; j_gene: TRBJ1-1; d_gene: .; CDR3aa: CASSLMAGDFMNTEAFF; CDR3nt: TGTGCCAGCAGTTTAATGGCAGGCGACTTTATGAACACTGAAGCTTTCTTT
abundance: .; v_gene: TRBV4-1; len: 16; j_gene: TRBJ2-1; d_gene: .; CDR3aa: CASSQDAGAGHNEQFF; CDR3nt: TGCGCCAGCAGCCAAGATGCGGGGGCAGGGCACAATGAGCAGTTCTTC
abundance: .; v_gene: TRBV11-2; len: 13; j_gene: TRBJ2-7; d_gene: .; CDR3aa: CASSLELTGEQYF; CDR3nt: TGTGCCAGCAGCTTAGAACTAACGGGCGAGCAGTACTTC
abundance: .; v_gene: TRBV13; len: 15; j_gene: TRBJ1-1; d_gene: .; CDR3aa: CASSLGEGWNTEAFF; CDR3nt: TGTGCCAGCAGCTTAGGCGAGGGCTGGAACACTGAAGCTTTCTTT
abundance: .; v_gene: TRBV5-5; len: 16; j_gene: TRBJ1-2; d_gene: .; CDR3aa: CASSLAPAAVPYGYTF; CDR3nt: TGTGCCAGCAGCTTGGCTCCGGCCGCTGTACCCTATGGCTACACCTTC
abundance: .; v_gene: TRBV18; len: 15; j_gene: TRBJ2-1; d_gene: .; CDR3aa: CASSPGTRIYNEQFF; CDR3nt: TGTGCCAGCTCACCAGGGACACGAATCTACAATGAGCAGTTCTTC
abundance: .; v_gene: TRBV9; len: 15; j_gene: TRBJ2-2; d_gene: TRBD2; CDR3aa: CASSVASGATGELFF; CDR3nt: TGTGCCAGCAGCGTTGCTAGCGGAGCCACCGGGGAGCTGTTTTTT
abundance: .; v_gene: TRBV27; len: 14; j_gene: TRBJ2-7; d_gene: TRBD2; CDR3aa: CASSRTSGSWDQYF; CDR3nt: TGTGCCAGCAGTCGAACTAGCGGGAGTTGGGACCAGTACTTC
abundance: .; v_gene: TRBV29-1; len: 14; j_gene: TRBJ2-2; d_gene: .; CDR3aa: CSVESLGITGELFF; CDR3nt: TGCAGCGTTGAGAGCTTGGGTATCACCGGGGAGCTGTTTTTT
abundance: .; v_gene: TRBV29-1; len: 13; j_gene: TRBJ2-7; d_gene: TRBD1; CDR3aa: CSAGTGGIYEQYF; CDR3nt: TGCAGCGCCGGGACAGGGGGCATTTACGAGCAGTACTTC
abundance: .; v_gene: TRBV10-3; len: 15; j_gene: TRBJ1-1; d_gene: .; CDR3aa: CAISDPAEMNTEAFF; CDR3nt: TGTGCCATCAGTGATCCGGCAGAGATGAACACTGAAGCTTTCTTT
abundance: .; v_gene: TRBV9; len: 12; j_gene: TRBJ2-5; d_gene: .; CDR3aa: CASSVETGTQYF; CDR3nt: TGTGCCAGCAGCGTAGAAACGGGGACCCAGTACTTC
abundance: .; v_gene: TRBV12-5; len: 13; j_gene: TRBJ2-7; d_gene: .; CDR3aa: CASGLATSYEQYF; CDR3nt: TGTGCTAGTGGTTTGGCTACGAGTTACGAGCAGTACTTC
abundance: .; v_gene: TRBV4-1; len: 15; j_gene: TRBJ1-5; d_gene: .; CDR3aa: CASSQDPWSGQPQHF; CDR3nt: TGCGCCAGCAGCCAAGATCCCTGGAGCGGTCAGCCCCAGCATTTT
abundance: .; v_gene: TRBV10-1; len: 17; j_gene: TRBJ2-3; d_gene: .; CDR3aa: CASSELAGYLSTDTQYF; CDR3nt: TGCGCCAGCAGTGAGTTGGCGGGATATCTAAGCACAGATACGCAGTATTTT
abundance: .; v_gene: TRBV3-1; len: 13; j_gene: TRBJ1-2; d_gene: .; CDR3aa: CASSQGFNYGYTF; CDR3nt: TGTGCCAGCAGCCAAGGGTTTAACTATGGCTACACCTTC